These 6 T cell receptor beta chains share one sample of origin, sequenced in a study of blood T cell repertoires in COVID-19. Data came from immunoSEQ multiplex PCR; TCRdb stores just in-frame clones and leaves some out. Altogether 240,000 or so clones are present, around 80% being singletons, with the ten largest covering less than 3.5%. Sequenced input: peripheral blood. The origin of the receptors is a woman younger than 35 with acute or convalescent COVID-19.

This clone ranks as medium-sized. The chain links TRBV10-3 to TRBJ1-5; 10 nucleotides match TRBD1. There are 14 residues in the CDR3. Germline V CDR1 and CDR2: ENHRY, SYGVKD. The junction had 4 bases not matched to a gene; V was cut back by 11 bases and J by 0 bases. This CDR3 reads CALGTGDSNQPQHF. The CDR3 DNA sequence: TGTGCCCTCGGGACAGGGGATAGCAATCAGCCCCAGCATTTT.

The rearrangement joins TRBV28 to TRBJ1-2; possible D gene TRBD1, 6 bases. This CDR3 is 14 amino acids long. CDR1 is MDHEN, CDR2 SYDVKM, per germline. V gave up 2 bases and J gave up 2 bases, with 9 bases separating them. The DNA for the CDR3 is TGTGCCAGCAGTTTAACAGGGAGAAACTATGGCTACACCTTC. Amino acids: CASSLTGRNYGYTF.

The chain couples TRBV10-1 to TRBJ2-2, with TRBD2 matching 8 bases. The germline CDR1 and CDR2 sequences are WNHNN and SYGVQD (reference sequence). CDR3 length: 17 residues. J was trimmed by 5 bases and V by 6 bases; bases with no gene match: 14. CDR3 sequence: CASSDTGTRADTGELFF. DNA for the CDR3: TGCGCCAGCAGCGATACCGGGACTAGGGCGGATACCGGGGAGCTGTTTTTT.

The J gene is TRBJ1-2, the V gene TRBV27; D uncertain. CDR3 length equals 16 residues. Trimming took 0 bases from V and 4 from J, leaving 15 bases between them. CDR1 MNHEY and CDR2 SMNVEV come from the germline V gene (reference sequence). CDR3 DNA: TGTGCCAGCAGTTTATCAGCGACCGAGAAAGGCTATGGCTACACCTTC. This sequence encodes CASSLSATEKGYGYTF.

V gene TRBV7-2 combines with J gene TRBJ2-7, with D perhaps TRBD2 (7 bases). CDR1 SGHTA and CDR2 FQGNSA come from the germline V gene. The CDR3 loop spans 18 amino acids. V was shortened by 1 base and J by 3 bases, with 22 bases between the two germline ends. CDR3 sequence (DNA): TGTGCCAGCAGCTTAGGGATGGGGGCTTTAACGGGAGGCTACGAGCAGTACTTC. This gives the protein CASSLGMGALTGGYEQYF.

The chain uses TRBV5-6 and TRBJ2-1; TRBD2 aligns across 8 bases. Germline CDR1 SGHDT, CDR2 YYEEEE. This CDR3 has 11 amino acids. The V gene end was trimmed by 7 bases and the J gene end by 13 bases; junction bases not matched to a gene: 7. The CDR3: CASHASGSQFF. Here the CDR3 DNA reads TGTGCCAGCCACGCCAGCGGGAGTCAGTTCTTC.